This T cell receptor beta chain was documented in a study of blood T cell repertoires in COVID-19. Whole-study context: Sites across the United States, Italy and Spain contributed samples from acute and convalescent COVID-19.

In the original processing: Estimates of nucleated cell counts were drawn from the amplification of reference gene primers. Sequencing used immunoSEQ multiplex PCR; TCRdb keeps in-frame clones, though not all of them. V and J calls and clone size are given by that table; D and trimming were obtained from the DNA. The table records 350,000 to 550,000 clones, 75% to 90% of them present only once. CDR3 length: 16 residues. Germline V gene sequence: CDR1 SGHRS, CDR2 YFSETQ. V was clipped by 4 bases and J by 2 bases; unmatched bases: 6. This clone appeared a few times. Sample: PBMCs or T cells enriched from blood (not recorded which). This clonotype was sampled from a man aged 25 to 45 who had recovered from COVID-19. The chain uses TRBV5-1 and TRBJ2-7; 13 bases map to TRBD2. CDR3 loop: CASSEDGLAGAYEQYF. In nucleotides, the CDR3 is TGCGCCAGCAGCGAAGACGGACTAGCGGGGGCCTACGAGCAGTACTTC.